These 3 T cell receptor beta chains were all obtained from the same sample, sequenced in a study of blood T cell repertoires in COVID-19 (dated by TCRdb to 2018 to 2020). Preparation of the library involved the immunoSEQ multiplex PCR assay. As stored in TCRdb, this immuneACCESS dataset retains in-frame rearrangements with V and J assigned. A fraction of the clones does not appear; measured against another copy, unresolved V genes explain less than half of the discrepancy, and the remainder lacks a known reason. The sample table records more than 150,000 clones; 90% of these occur just once. The ten largest account for around 0.5% of the sample. Sequenced: peripheral blood. The receptors were gathered from a man aged 45-65 years with acute or convalescent COVID-19.

The chain uses TRBV19 and TRBJ2-1; 10 bases align to TRBD1. CDR3 length: 14 residues. The V gene end was trimmed by 5 bases and the J gene end by 7 bases; junction bases not matched to a gene: 5. CDR1 is LNHDA and CDR2 is SQIVND in the germline V gene (reference sequence). The CDR3: CASSATGGRNEQFF. For the CDR3, the DNA is TGTGCCAGTAGTGCGACAGGGGGCCGGAATGAGCAGTTCTTC.

The count of this clone is one. The rearrangement uses TRBV4-3 and TRBJ2-2; maybe TRBD2 (5 bases). Deletions cut 1 base from V and 3 bases from J, with 9 bases between. This CDR3 region has 15 residues. The germline V gene encodes CDR1 LGHNA and CDR2 YSLEER. CDR3 DNA sequence: TGCGCCAGCAGCCAAGCACTAGGAGACACCGGGGAGCTGTTTTTT. This encodes CASSQALGDTGELFF.

Worth noting for this clone: The sample carries other DNA sequences with the same CDR3. This chain joins TRBV6-5 and TRBJ1-1; D remains ambiguous. The CDR3 is made up of 14 amino acids. V was trimmed by 0 bases and J by 1 base, leaving 6 bases between them. Germline loops: CDR1 MNHEY, CDR2 SVGAGI. CDR3: CASSYSRGNTEAFF. Written as DNA, the CDR3 is TGTGCCAGCAGTTACTCGCGTGGGAACACTGAAGCTTTCTTT.